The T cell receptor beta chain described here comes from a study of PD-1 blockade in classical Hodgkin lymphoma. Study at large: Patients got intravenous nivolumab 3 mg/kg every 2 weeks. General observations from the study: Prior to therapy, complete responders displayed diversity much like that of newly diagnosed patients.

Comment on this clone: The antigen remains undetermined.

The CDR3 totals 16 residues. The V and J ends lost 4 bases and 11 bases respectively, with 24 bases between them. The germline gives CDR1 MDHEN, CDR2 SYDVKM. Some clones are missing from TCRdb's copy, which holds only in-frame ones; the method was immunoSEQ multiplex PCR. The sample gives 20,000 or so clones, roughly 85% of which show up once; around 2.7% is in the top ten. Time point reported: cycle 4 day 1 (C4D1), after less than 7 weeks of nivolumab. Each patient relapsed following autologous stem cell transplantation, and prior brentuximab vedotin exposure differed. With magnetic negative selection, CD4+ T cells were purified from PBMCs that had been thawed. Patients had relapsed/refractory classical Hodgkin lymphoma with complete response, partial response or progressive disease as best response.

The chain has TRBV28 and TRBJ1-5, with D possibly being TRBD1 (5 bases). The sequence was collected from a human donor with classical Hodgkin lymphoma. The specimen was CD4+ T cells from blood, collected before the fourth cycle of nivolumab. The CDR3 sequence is CASSSSRGVGWGAQHF. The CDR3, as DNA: TGTGCCAGCAGTTCCTCACGGGGAGTCGGCTGGGGGGCCCAGCATTTT.